This TCR beta chain came from a study of blood T cell repertoires in COVID-19. Looking at the study overall: Samples of COVID-19 (acute and convalescent) were obtained from the United States, Italy and Spain. From T cells, B-cell-depleted T cells, or PBMCs came the material, which was cDNA or gDNA.

Per the authors' pipeline: Estimated nucleated cell counts came from reference gene primer amplification. Method: immunoSEQ multiplex PCR; TCRdb's copy keeps in-frame clones and lacks some. V and J calls and clone size are those listed in that table; D and trimming were worked out from the DNA. In the table there are about 190,000 clones, 80% to 85% of which are singletons. The V and J ends lost 0 bases and 1 base respectively, with 19 bases between them. Germline V gives CDR1 SEHNR, CDR2 FQNEAQ (reference sequence). The CDR3 covers 19 residues. Material: peripheral blood. The chain links TRBV7-9 to TRBJ2-1; D might be TRBD2 (5 bases). The sequence derives from a human donor in a cohort sampled during active COVID-19. The CDR3 DNA reads TGTGCCAGCAGCTTAGCGATCCCTAGCCGCCGCTTGTCCTACAATGAGCAGTTCTTC. Protein product: CASSLAIPSRRLSYNEQFF.